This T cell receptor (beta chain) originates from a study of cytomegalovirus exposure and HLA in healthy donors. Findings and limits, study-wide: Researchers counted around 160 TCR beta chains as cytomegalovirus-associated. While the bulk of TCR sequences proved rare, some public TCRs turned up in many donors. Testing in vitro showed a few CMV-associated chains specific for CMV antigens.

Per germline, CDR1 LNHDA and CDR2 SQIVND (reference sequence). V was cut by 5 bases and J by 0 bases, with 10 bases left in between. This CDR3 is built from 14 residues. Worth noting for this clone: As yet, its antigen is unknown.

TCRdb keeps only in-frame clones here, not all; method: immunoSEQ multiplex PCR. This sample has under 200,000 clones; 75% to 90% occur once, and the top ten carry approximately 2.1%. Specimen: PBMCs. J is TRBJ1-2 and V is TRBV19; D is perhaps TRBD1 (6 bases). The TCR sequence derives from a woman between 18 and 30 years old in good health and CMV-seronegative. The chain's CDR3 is CASSQRTANYGYTF. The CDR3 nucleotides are TGTGCCAGTAGTCAACGGACAGCTAACTATGGCTACACCTTC.